This TCR beta chain derives from a study of TIL therapy for anti-PD-1-resistant metastatic lung cancer. Deletions cut 5 bases from V and 3 bases from J, with 17 bases between. The CDR3 runs to 16 residues. The germline V gene encodes CDR1 LNHNV and CDR2 YYDKDF (reference sequence). Stated time point: pre-treatment sample, taken before nivolumab and TIL therapy. The immunoSEQ assay was v3. Some clones are missing from TCRdb's copy, which holds only in-frame ones; the method was immunoSEQ multiplex PCR. The table lists tens of thousands of clones, around 81% of them singletons. This receptor was taken from a person aged 25-85 years with non-small cell lung cancer. The material was blood, obtained at baseline. The chain links TRBV15 to TRBJ2-1; possibly TRBD2 for D (5 bases). The CDR3: CATSPPGPGLYNEQFF. The CDR3 DNA follows: TGTGCCACCAGCCCCCCCGGACCAGGACTCTACAATGAGCAGTTCTTC.